The source of this TCR beta chain is a study of T-cell reconstitution after alpha-beta-depleted transplantation in children. The CDR3 has 16 residues. Germline CDR1 is SGHTA and CDR2 is FQGNSA. Trimming took 4 bases from V and 8 from J; bases not matched to a gene: 9. As it was prepared, the TCRbeta library received unique molecular identifiers. TCRdb reprocessed the PCR reads via MiXCR and lists one record per CDR3 protein. Of around 71,000 distinct CDR3 sequences in the sample, more than 5.5% were seen once. This clonotype has ten or more counts. Sequencing was performed on PBMCs from the stem cell graft donor, taken from the stem cell graft. The receptor was isolated from a human donor who donated a stem cell graft to a child with acute lymphoblastic leukemia. The chain carries TRBV7-2 and TRBJ2-1; the match to TRBD2 covers 12 bases. The CDR3 region has the DNA TGTGCCAGCAGCTCTAGCGGGGGGGCTGGATGGGATGAGCAGTTCTTC. This sequence encodes CASSSSGGAGWDEQFF.